This TCR beta chain appears in the sequencing data of a study of cytomegalovirus exposure and HLA in healthy donors. Amplification used 60 Vbeta primers and 13 Jbeta primers. Here immunoSEQ multiplex PCR was the method, and the copy in TCRdb shows in-frame clones only, minus some. In the table there are around 90,000 clones, approximately 80% of which are singletons. This CDR3 contains 13 residues. The V end lost 5 bases, the J end lost 1 base, and 8 bases lay between the germline ends. The germline CDR1 and CDR2 sequences are LNHDA and SQIVND (reference sequence). Unrecorded immune exposures were likely, despite nominal health at sampling.

The chain joins TRBV19 to TRBJ1-1; D remains ambiguous. This sequence originates from a man aged 25-45 years in good health and CMV-seronegative. The sequenced material came from PBMCs. The CDR3 nucleotides read TGTGCCAGTAGTTTAACAGAGAACACTGAAGCTTTCTTT. The encoded protein is CASSLTENTEAFF.